This is a list of T cell receptor beta chains from one sample in a study of spatial heterogeneity in lung cancer. TCRdb processed the 5' RACE reads anew with MiXCR; each CDR3 protein has one entry. The sample lists 95,000 to 120,000 distinct CDR3 sequences; roughly a tenth were seen once. Sequenced material: PBMCs, taken at follow-up. These receptors were collected from a female donor with early-stage non-small cell lung cancer. The CDR3 runs from the conserved cysteine through the conserved F or W. D genes are given only for firm matches. Only some rows state a clone size, as once, few, many or a class for expanded clones.

>TRBJ2-5|TRBD1|many|TRBV29-1
TGCAGCGTTGAGCAGGGGGCTCGAGAGACCCAGTACTTC
CSVEQGARETQYF
>TRBJ1-1|-|-|TRBV5-1
TGCGCCAGCAGCTATCAGGGACCTGAAGCTTTCTTT
CASSYQGPEAFF
>TRBJ2-2|-|few|TRBV19
TGTGCCGTTGCGTCTAGCGTACACACCGGGGAGCTGTTTTTT
CAVASSVHTGELFF
>TRBJ1-4|-|-|TRBV5-1
TGCGCCAGCAGCTTTAAAGGGTCTAATGAAAAACTGTTTTTT
CASSFKGSNEKLFF
>TRBJ2-6|-|many|TRBV11-1
TGTGCCAGCAGCTTACGTATAAACTCTGGGGCCAACGTCCTGACTTTC
CASSLRINSGANVLTF
>TRBJ1-1|-|-|TRBV6-1
TGTGCCAGCATCAGGGCCAGGAAGAACACTGAAGCTTTCTTT
CASIRARKNTEAFF
>TRBJ1-4|-|-|TRBV7-8
TGTGCCAGCAGCTTAGTTTTCAGGCAGGGCGAAAAACTGTTTTTT
CASSLVFRQGEKLFF
>TRBJ1-4|-|-|TRBV29-1
TGCAGCGTTGGAAGAACTAATGAAAAACTGTTTTTT
CSVGRTNEKLFF
>TRBJ2-7|TRBD2|few|TRBV20-1
TGCAGTGCTACCGAGCGGGGACCCCCGGACGAGCAGTACTTC
CSATERGPPDEQYF
>TRBJ1-1|TRBD1|-|TRBV28
TGTGCCAGCAGTTCGGGACAGGGTTTAAACACTGAAGCTTTCTTT
CASSSGQGLNTEAFF
>TRBJ2-3|-|-|TRBV18
TGTGCCAGCTCCCCTCCGAGCGGGAGCACAGATACGCAGTATTTT
CASSPPSGSTDTQYF
>TRBJ1-2|-|few|TRBV28
TGTGCCAGTGAGAGTTCTAACTATGGCTACACCTTC
CASESSNYGYTF
>TRBJ2-3|-|-|TRBV27
TGTGCCAGCAGTCCGTTTGGTCGCACAGATACGCAGTATTTT
CASSPFGRTDTQYF
>TRBJ2-7|-|few|TRBV3-1
TGTGCCAGCAGCCAAGGGCCTAGCGCGACCTACGAGCAGTACTTC
CASSQGPSATYEQYF
>TRBJ1-2|-|-|TRBV14
TGTGCCAGCAGCATCAGGGGCGTAAATGGCTACACCTTC
CASSIRGVNGYTF
>TRBJ2-3|-|-|TRBV19
TGTGCAACTAGGGAACAGCGGGCCACAGATACGCAGTATTTT
CATREQRATDTQYF
>TRBJ2-7|-|many|TRBV7-8
TGTGCCAGCAGCGCTAGATCGCTAGGAGTTTGGAGCTCCTACGAGCAGTACTTC
CASSARSLGVWSSYEQYF
>TRBJ2-7|-|-|TRBV20-1
TGCAGTGCTAGGACTCCAGGGACCAACTACGAGCAGTACTTC
CSARTPGTNYEQYF
>TRBJ2-3|-|few|TRBV27
TGTGCCTGCACTAGGCTCGGGAAAGGCACAGATACGCAGTATTTT
CACTRLGKGTDTQYF
>TRBJ2-1|TRBD2|-|TRBV6-6
TGTGCCAGCATGGCGAGCGGGAGGGGGGATGAGCAGTTCTTC
CASMASGRGDEQFF